The next 21 T cell receptor beta chains were all read from a single sample in a study of spatial heterogeneity in lung cancer. TCRdb re-analysed the 5' RACE reads in MiXCR, keeping a single row per CDR3 protein. The sample consists of approximately 40,000 distinct CDR3 sequences, roughly 5% of them appearing once. Time point denoted: sample taken at primary tumor resection. Extraction of whole RNA from tumor, nontumor lung or frozen PBMC preceded unsorted sequencing. Sequences were derived from PBMCs, sampled at surgery. Source of these receptors: a female donor with early-stage non-small cell lung cancer.

This sequence joins TRBV11-2 and TRBJ1-1; no clear D gene. The germline V gene has CDR1 SGHAT and CDR2 FQNNGV. The CDR3 loop spans 14 amino acids. With 5 bases removed from V and 1 base from J, the gap between germline ends came to 11 bases. DNA for the CDR3: TGTGCCAGCAGCCCATGGACGGCGAACACTGAAGCTTTCTTT. It encodes CASSPWTANTEAFF.

This clonotype was counted between two and nine times. This chain connects TRBV6-6 to TRBJ2-3, with 7 positions matching TRBD1. The V segment lost 1 base and the J segment 0 bases; nucleotides outside the gene matches: 13. Germline CDR1 reads MNHNY; CDR2 reads SVGAGI (reference sequence). This CDR3 has 19 residues. This CDR3 reads CASSYLLARTGSSTDTQYF. The CDR3 DNA reads TGTGCCAGCAGTTACTTACTCGCTCGGACAGGTTCTAGCACAGATACGCAGTATTTT.

There are many counts of this clonotype. The chain employs TRBV29-1 and TRBJ2-1; the D is unclear. The CDR3 is 12 amino acids. Germline CDR1 is SQVTM and CDR2 is ANQGSEA. V was shortened by 1 base and J by 7 bases, with 8 bases between the two germline ends. For the CDR3, the DNA is TGCAGCGTTGAAGGAGCCATTAATGAGCAGTTCTTC. It specifies CSVEGAINEQFF.

This clonotype was recorded many times. This sequence joins TRBV2 and TRBJ2-7; D ambiguous. CDR1 is SNHLY, CDR2 FYNNEI, per germline. The CDR3 totals 15 residues. V lost 2 bases to trimming and J lost 0 bases, with 11 bases between them. This CDR3 reads CASSEMRSSSYEQYF. CDR3 coding DNA: TGTGCCAGCAGTGAAATGCGCTCTAGCTCCTACGAGCAGTACTTC.

The gene calls are TRBV6-1 and TRBJ2-3; tentatively, D is TRBD2 (7 bases). With 6 bases removed from V and 0 bases from J, the gap between germline ends came to 10 bases. Germline V CDR1 and CDR2: MNHNS, SASEGT. The CDR3 sequence is 14 residues long. CDR3: CASRRGLSTDTQYF. The CDR3, as DNA: TGTGCCAGCAGGCGGGGGCTGAGCACAGATACGCAGTATTTT.

In this sample, this clonotype turned up many times. The chain recombines TRBV27 with TRBJ1-1, with D hard to call. CDR3 size: 12 residues. The V end was cut by 8 bases, the J end by 2 bases, with 9 bases between. Germline lookup yields CDR1 MNHEY and CDR2 SMNVEV (reference sequence). The CDR3 bases are TGTGCCAGCCGAGTGAGTAACACTGAAGCTTTCTTT. The encoded protein is CASRVSNTEAFF.

This chain links TRBV12-3 or TRBV12-4 with TRBJ1-1, with 8 bases lining up with TRBD1. V shed 5 bases and J 7 bases; nucleotides not matched to a gene: 15. The CDR3 loop spans 16 amino acids. This CDR3 is CASSPPGQGISFEAFF. DNA of the CDR3: TGTGCCAGCAGTCCCCCCGGACAGGGAATTTCCTTTGAAGCTTTCTTT.

The sample holds a few counts of this clonotype. V is TRBV5-5 and J is TRBJ2-1; either TRBD1 or TRBD2 may fit D (6 bases each). The V gene's germline CDR1 is SGHKS and CDR2 YYEKEE (reference sequence). Trimming took off 0 bases at V and 0 bases at J, with 10 bases between the two ends. This CDR3 is built from 16 residues. CDR3 region: CASSLEGGISYNEQFF. CDR3 nucleotides: TGTGCCAGCAGCTTGGAAGGGGGGATCTCCTACAATGAGCAGTTCTTC.

The V gene is TRBV7-6, the J gene TRBJ2-5, with 9 bases identical to TRBD2. Germline V lookup: CDR1 SGHVS, CDR2 FNYEAQ. The V and J ends lost 5 bases and 7 bases, in that order; junction bases with no gene match: 11. The CDR3 totals 15 residues. This CDR3 is CASSHLAGGVRTQYF. The CDR3 nucleotides are TGTGCCAGCAGCCACCTTGCGGGGGGGGTTAGGACCCAGTACTTC. The full variable domain, its missing parts supplied by reference TRBV7-6 and TRBJ2-5, is GAGVSQSPRYKVTKRGQDVALRCDPISGHVSLYWYRQALGQGPEFLTYFNYEAQQDKSGLPNDRFSAERPEGSISTLTIQRTEQRDSAMYRCASSHLAGGVRTQYFGPGTRLLVL.

At least ten counts were recorded for this clonotype. The rearrangement links TRBV24-1 to TRBJ2-1; TRBD2 matches at 12 bases. CDR3 length equals 14 residues. Trimming removed 7 bases from V and 10 bases from J; junction bases left unmatched: 7. Germline V CDR1 and CDR2: KGHDR, SFDVKD. CDR3 loop: CATRSSGGAVEQFF. The DNA for the CDR3 is TGTGCCACCAGATCTAGCGGGGGGGCAGTCGAGCAGTTCTTC.

The CDR3 protein is CASTRGQGDGQPQHF. The CDR3 bases are TGTGCCAGCACTAGGGGACAGGGGGACGGTCAGCCCCAGCATTTT. The J gene is TRBJ1-5, the V gene TRBV12-3 or TRBV12-4; 11 bases align to TRBD1. CDR3 size: 15 residues. Losses at the gene ends were 7 bases for V and 6 bases for J; bases not matched to a gene: 8.

Ten or more counts support this clonotype. Possible read error: a much larger clone is one base away. V is TRBV6-2 or TRBV6-3 and J is TRBJ2-3; D tentatively reads TRBD1 or TRBD2 (5 bases each). Per the germline V gene, CDR1 is MNHEY and CDR2 is SVGEGT. The CDR3 totals 16 residues. The V and J ends lost 2 bases and 1 base respectively, with 13 bases between them. The CDR3 DNA reads TGTGCCAGCAGTTACGGGGCAGGGACGGGCACAGATACGCAGTATTTT. As protein: CASSYGAGTGTDTQYF.

V is TRBV6-5 and J is TRBJ2-5; D is unclear. Trimming took 6 bases from V and 3 from J, leaving 17 bases between them. The CDR3 has 15 residues. The germline gives CDR1 MNHEY, CDR2 SVGAGI. DNA of the CDR3: TGTGCCAGCAGCCCTAACATCGGCCAGGAAGAGACCCAGTACTTC. Its protein is CASSPNIGQEETQYF.

Ten or more counts support this clonotype. This rearrangement joins TRBV5-1 to TRBJ2-6; 7 nucleotides line up with TRBD1. This CDR3 has 17 amino acids. With 4 bases clipped from V and 0 bases from J, the junction kept 7 bases outside the gene matches. Germline lookup yields CDR1 SGHRS and CDR2 YFSETQ. The CDR3 loop reads CASSLGQSISGANVLTF. The CDR3, as DNA: TGCGCCAGCAGCCTGGGACAGAGCATCTCTGGGGCCAACGTCCTGACTTTC. Drawing the rest from reference TRBV5-1 and TRBJ2-6, the complete variable domain is KAGVTQTPRYLIKTRGQQVTLSCSPISGHRSVSWYQQTPGQGLQFLFEYFSETQRNKGNFPGRFSGRQFSNSRSEMNVSTLELGDSALYLCASSLGQSISGANVLTFGAGSRLTVL.

The chain is built from TRBV19 and TRBJ2-2; 11 bases map to TRBD2. CDR1 is LNHDA, CDR2 SQIVND, per germline (reference sequence). J lost 4 bases, V lost 1 base, and 5 bases had no gene match. This CDR3 contains 17 residues. The DNA for the CDR3 is TGTGCCAGTAGTATAGGGGGACTAGCGGTGAGCACCGGGGAGCTGTTTTTT. Translated: CASSIGGLAVSTGELFF.

Ten or more counts support this clonotype. The V and J genes are TRBV7-9 and TRBJ1-1; 7 bases fit TRBD1. With V trimmed by 5 bases and J by 11 bases, 17 bases remained unmatched. The CDR3 contains 15 residues. Per germline, CDR1 SEHNR and CDR2 FQNEAQ (reference sequence). The CDR3 loop reads CASSLPGGKSGGAFF. The CDR3 DNA sequence: TGTGCCAGCAGCCTTCCAGGGGGAAAATCAGGAGGGGCTTTCTTT. The full variable domain, with the rest looked up from reference TRBV7-9 and TRBJ1-1, is DTGVSQNPRHKITKRGQNVTFRCDPISEHNRLYWYRQTLGQGPEFLTYFQNEAQLEKSRLLSDRFSAERPKGSFSTLEIQRTEQGDSAMYLCASSLPGGKSGGAFFGQGTRLTVV.

This clonotype was seen only a few times. The chain combines TRBV23-1 with TRBJ2-7; the D gene is possibly TRBD1 (5 bases). TRBV23-1 counts as an open reading frame of uncertain function. The V end lost 0 bases, the J end lost 0 bases, and 15 bases lay between the germline ends. CDR3 length: 17 amino acids. The CDR3 reads CASSQSSTVPSSYEQYF. DNA for the CDR3: TGCGCCAGCAGTCAATCCTCGACAGTTCCGAGCTCCTACGAGCAGTACTTC.

This clonotype was seen more than once but under ten times. This sequence joins TRBV30 and TRBJ1-5, with D possibly matching TRBD1 (5 bases). The CDR3 runs 15 residues. From germline, CDR1 is GTSNPN and CDR2 SVGIG (reference sequence). V lost 0 bases and J 3 bases, leaving 12 bases between the germline ends. For the CDR3, the DNA is TGTGCCTGGAGTGTAAGCCAGGGTAACAATCAGCCCCAGCATTTT. Translated: CAWSVSQGNNQPQHF.

This clonotype was recorded at least ten times. The chain combines TRBV7-9 with TRBJ1-2; D gene unclear. The CDR3 is made up of 15 amino acids. Germline V lookup: CDR1 SEHNR, CDR2 FQNEAQ (reference sequence). V was cut by 4 bases and J by 4 bases, with 16 bases left in between. The CDR3, as DNA: TGTGCCAGCAGCTCAGTTCGGCGTCGGGGCTATGGCTACACCTTC. Protein product: CASSSVRRRGYGYTF.

This clonotype was seen repeatedly, ten times or more. The gene calls are TRBV9 and TRBJ2-3; the D is unclear. Trimming took off 0 bases at V and 2 bases at J, with 7 bases between the two ends. The V gene's germline CDR1 is SGDLS and CDR2 YYNGEE. This CDR3 is built from 14 residues. DNA for the CDR3: TGTGCCAGCAGCGTAGTGGTCCACACAGATACGCAGTATTTT. Residues: CASSVVVHTDTQYF.

The table lists this clonotype with a few counts. The V gene is TRBV9, the J gene TRBJ1-4; the match to TRBD1 covers 7 bases. CDR1 is SGDLS and CDR2 is YYNGEE in the germline V gene. V trimming: 2 bases; J trimming: 5 bases; junction bases outside the gene matches: 6. The CDR3 covers 15 residues. Here the CDR3 DNA reads TGTGCCAGCAGCGTGTCACAGGGGCGGAATGAAAAACTGTTTTTT. It codes for CASSVSQGRNEKLFF.